This record covers a single T cell receptor beta chain. This clone was counted a few times. Its antigen is currently not known. No much larger clone exists at a distance of one base, and base qualities are not known. The record originates from a study of blood T cell repertoires in COVID-19 (dated by TCRdb to 2020 to 2022). Turning to the overall study: Samples from collaborators originated in the United States, Italy and Spain and spanned both the acute and convalescent phases of COVID-19. The material from the prospective study consisted of cDNA or gDNA derived from T cells, B-cell-depleted T cells, or PBMCs. The dataset comprised deeply sampled blood TCRbeta repertoires from subjects exposed to, actively infected with, or recovered from COVID-19. A freely available public database, intended as a resource for researchers studying the immune response to SARS-CoV-2, is where the repertoires were released. Samples were obtained from the ongoing ImmuneRACE study (first 160 participants) and from over 1,000 subjects provided by 6 global collaborators. A de-identified subject ID, COVID-19 status, age in years and sex were almost always included in the sample metadata. Where available, HLA class I and class II types were taken from metadata supplied by the sample provider and were not determined by assay-based typing. Study-wide findings and limitations: The amount of clinical and demographic metadata varied by source and participant and was provided uncurated.

TCRbeta CDR3 regions were amplified from genomic DNA by means of the immunoSEQ Assay, a bias-controlled multiplex PCR. Turning to the authors' computational methods: The number of nucleated cells in each sample was estimated from the amplification of reference gene primers within the assay. To quantify the absolute abundance of each unique TCRbeta CDR3 rearrangement, sequence reads were collapsed and filtered. For each sample, productive Simpson clonality was calculated by taking the square root of Simpson's diversity index across productive rearrangements. TCRdb obtained this table from immuneACCESS and retained in-frame rearrangements with V and J assigned. These tables miss some clones; where compared with another copy, unresolved V genes account for less than half of the shortfall, and the remainder is unexplained. V, J and clone size derive from that table, while D and trimming were established from the DNA sequence. For this sample there are around 150,000 clones; approximately 81% appear just once. In total, the top ten clones hold about 3% of the sample.

Germline trimming: 5 bases from V, 5 bases from J; junction bases outside gene matches: 17. Reading from cysteine to phenylalanine, the CDR3 counts 18 amino acids. The entry retains the CDR3 DNA only, 54 bases that are in frame from base 1. In the germline V gene (reference sequence), CDR1 corresponds to SEHNR and CDR2 to FQNEAQ. Whole blood was collected in K2EDTA tubes by collaborating institutions according to the institutions' own protocols. For TCRbeta analysis, collaborator samples were shipped as frozen whole blood, as isolated PBMCs, or as DNA extracted from either sample type. The source material was peripheral blood. The sequence joins TRBV7-9 to TRBJ2-5, with 10 bases aligning to TRBD1. This clonotype originated in a human donor with acute or convalescent COVID-19. The donor label of this sample is uncertain. CDR3 region: CASSPRVMTGGSWETQYF. The bases are TGTGCCAGCAGCCCGAGAGTAATGACAGGGGGCTCGTGGGAGACCCAGTACTTC.